The 10 T cell receptor beta chains given below trace back to one sample, sequenced in a study of neurological immune-mediated disorders. TCRdb itself ran the 5' RACE reads through MiXCR, one entry per CDR3 protein. This table holds some 120,000 distinct CDR3 sequences, about 3.4% found once. Material for sequencing was PBMCs. These receptors originate from a woman between 25 and 40 years old with multiple sclerosis.

Only a few counts were recorded for this clonotype. The J gene is TRBJ1-2, the V gene TRBV7-9; D not resolved. From germline, CDR1 is SEHNR and CDR2 FQNEAQ (reference sequence). The CDR3 runs to 16 residues. The V end lost 1 base, the J end lost 4 bases, and 16 bases lay between the germline ends. The DNA for the CDR3 is TGTGCCAGCAGCTTAGAAGAGAACCTCCCACCCTATGGCTACACCTTC. Translating it yields CASSLEENLPPYGYTF. Combining the CDR3 with reference TRBV7-9 and TRBJ1-2 gives the whole variable domain DTGVSQNPRHKITKRGQNVTFRCDPISEHNRLYWYRQTLGQGPEFLTYFQNEAQLEKSRLLSDRFSAERPKGSFSTLEIQRTEQGDSAMYLCASSLEENLPPYGYTFGSGTRLTVV.

Many counts were recorded for this clonotype. The CDR3: CSAIARDEQFF. CDR3 nucleotide sequence: TGCAGTGCTATCGCTAGGGATGAGCAGTTCTTC. This chain links TRBV20-1 with TRBJ2-1, with D unclear. The CDR3 is 11 residues long. Trimming pared 4 bases from V and 8 bases from J, leaving 9 bases between. Germline lookup yields CDR1 DFQATT and CDR2 SNEGSKA (reference sequence).

Ten or more counts support this clonotype. The V and J genes are TRBV7-8 and TRBJ2-1, with 7 bases fitting TRBD2. The germline CDR1 and CDR2 sequences are SGHVS and FQNEAQ. Trimming cost V 5 bases and J 3 bases; bases outside gene matches: 7. CDR3 length: 15 amino acids. The CDR3 DNA sequence: TGTGCCAGCAGCCCTCCACTAGCGAGCTACAATGAGCAGTTCTTC. Encoded protein: CASSPPLASYNEQFF.

This clonotype was picked up many times. The chain uses TRBV9 and TRBJ2-2; D is possibly TRBD2 (6 bases). V was cut by 3 bases and J by 9 bases, with 15 bases left in between. The CDR3 runs 14 residues. Germline V gene data show CDR1 as SGDLS and CDR2 as YYNGEE. In nucleotides, the CDR3 is TGTGCCAGCAGCGCCTGGGACTCGCCGTGGGAGCTGTTTTTT. Translating gives CASSAWDSPWELFF.

This clonotype was found many times. CDR3 region: CATSSPRRKREGTGELFF. CDR3 nucleotide sequence: TGTGCCACCAGCAGCCCCAGACGAAAGCGGGAGGGCACCGGGGAGCTGTTTTTT. J is TRBJ2-2 and V is TRBV15, with 10 bases matching TRBD2. V trimming: 3 bases; J trimming: 4 bases; junction bases outside the gene matches: 11. Germline CDR1 LNHNV, CDR2 YYDKDF (reference sequence). This CDR3 spans 18 amino acids.

This clonotype has a count of ten or more. The V call is TRBV7-8, the J call TRBJ1-5; D is unclear. CDR1 and CDR2 from the germline V gene are SGHVS and FQNEAQ. Deletions cut 0 bases from V and 6 bases from J, with 12 bases between. The CDR3 has 15 amino acids. In DNA form, the CDR3 reads TGTGCCAGCAGCTTAGCGCGTATTCAAGGTCAGCCCCAGCATTTT. It specifies CASSLARIQGQPQHF. Using reference TRBV7-8 and TRBJ1-5 for the parts outside the CDR3, the full variable domain is GAGVSQSPRYKVAKRGQDVALRCDPISGHVSLFWYQQALGQGPEFLTYFQNEAQLDKSGLPSDRFFAERPEGSVSTLKIQRTQQEDSAVYLCASSLARIQGQPQHFGDGTRLSIL.

The table lists this clonotype with many counts. J is TRBJ2-1 and V is TRBV20-1; 8 bases are a match to TRBD2. There are 12 residues in the CDR3. CDR1 is DFQATT and CDR2 is SNEGSKA in the germline V gene (reference sequence). The CDR3 loop is CTCQRGFDEQFF. The CDR3 bases are TGCACCTGCCAGCGGGGGTTCGATGAGCAGTTCTTC.

As for this clonotype: This may arise from a read error, as a much more abundant clone is one base away. DNA of the CDR3: TGTGCCAGCAGCTCCTACCGGTGGGGTGGGAACACTGAAGCTTTCTTT. Its protein is CASSSYRWGGNTEAFF. The chain employs TRBV7-8 and TRBJ1-1, with D unclear. Germline V gene lookup returns CDR1 SGHVS and CDR2 FQNEAQ. This CDR3 has 16 residues. V lost 4 bases and J lost 1, with 16 bases in between.

This clonotype came up many times. CDR3 sequence (DNA): TGCGCCAGCAGCTTGGAGGGACAGGTGCGGACTGAAGCTTTCTTT. Translated, it gives CASSLEGQVRTEAFF. This sequence joins TRBV5-1 and TRBJ1-1; 8 bases match TRBD1. Germline values: CDR1 SGHRS, CDR2 YFSETQ. J gave up 5 bases and V 0 bases, and 6 bases lay outside the gene matches. This CDR3 spans 15 amino acids.

This clonotype was detected many times. The CDR3 DNA is TGCAGTGCTAGAGGGGGAGGAGGCAGCCCACTCTATGGCTACACCTTC. Translated: CSARGGGGSPLYGYTF. The chain couples TRBV20-1 to TRBJ1-2, with D unclear. Trimming pared 1 base from V and 4 bases from J, leaving 19 bases between. Per germline, CDR1 DFQATT and CDR2 SNEGSKA (reference sequence). The CDR3 runs 16 residues.